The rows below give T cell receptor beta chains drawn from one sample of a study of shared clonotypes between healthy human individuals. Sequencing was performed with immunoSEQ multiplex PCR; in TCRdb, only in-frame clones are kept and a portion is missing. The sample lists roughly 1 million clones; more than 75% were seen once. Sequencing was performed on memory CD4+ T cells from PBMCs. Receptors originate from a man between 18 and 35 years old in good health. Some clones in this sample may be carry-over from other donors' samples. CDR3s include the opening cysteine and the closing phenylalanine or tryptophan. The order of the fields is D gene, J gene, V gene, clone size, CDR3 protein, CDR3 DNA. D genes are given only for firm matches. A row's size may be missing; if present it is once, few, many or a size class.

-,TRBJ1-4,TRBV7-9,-,CASSSRQRSNEKLFF,TGTGCCAGCAGCTCCCGACAGAGGAGTAATGAAAAACTGTTTTTT
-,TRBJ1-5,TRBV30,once,CAWTEKRQRWSNQPQHF,TGTGCCTGGACAGAAAAGAGACAGAGATGGAGCAATCAGCCCCAGCATTTT
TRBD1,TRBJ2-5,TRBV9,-,CASSGTGQETQYF,TGTGCCAGCAGCGGGACAGGGCAAGAGACCCAGTACTTC
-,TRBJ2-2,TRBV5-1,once,CASSLAPSIGELFF,TGCGCCAGCAGCTTGGCGCCCTCGATCGGGGAGCTGTTTTTT
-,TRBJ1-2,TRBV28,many,CASRTDANYGYTF,TGTGCCAGCAGGACAGACGCTAACTATGGCTACACCTTC
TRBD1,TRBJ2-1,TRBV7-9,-,CASSLSTGTGDDEQFF,TGTGCCAGCAGCTTAAGTACCGGTACAGGGGACGATGAGCAGTTCTTC
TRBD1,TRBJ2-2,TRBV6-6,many,CASRQGANTGELFF,TGTGCCAGCAGACAGGGGGCAAACACCGGGGAGCTGTTTTTT
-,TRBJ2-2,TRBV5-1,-,CASSGIERNTGELFF,TGCGCCAGCAGCGGAATAGAGCGGAACACCGGGGAGCTGTTTTTT
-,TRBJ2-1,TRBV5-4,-,CASSRGGGNYNEQFF,TGTGCCAGCAGCCGAGGAGGTGGAAACTACAATGAGCAGTTCTTC
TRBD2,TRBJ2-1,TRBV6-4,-,CASSVSGSIGNEQFF,TGTGCCAGCAGTGTGAGCGGGAGCATTGGGAATGAGCAGTTCTTC
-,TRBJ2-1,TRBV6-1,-,CASSQVYNEQFF,TGTGCCAGCAGTCAGGTCTACAATGAGCAGTTCTTC
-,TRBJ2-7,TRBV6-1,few,CASSEARGRSYEQYF,TGTGCCAGCAGTGAAGCCCGGGGTCGCTCCTACGAGCAGTACTTC
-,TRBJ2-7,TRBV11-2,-,CASSPGYIEQYF,TGTGCCAGCAGCCCAGGATACATCGAGCAGTACTTC
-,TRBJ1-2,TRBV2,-,CASSEAWGQNNYGYTF,TGTGCCAGCAGTGAAGCGTGGGGGCAGAACAACTATGGCTACACCTTC
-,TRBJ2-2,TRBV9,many,CASSRGRGRNRTGELFF,TGTGCCAGCAGCCGAGGTAGGGGCAGAAACCGGACCGGGGAGCTGTTTTTT
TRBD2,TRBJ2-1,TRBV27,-,CASSPGLESYNEQFF,TGTGCCAGCAGCCCGGGACTAGAGTCCTACAATGAGCAGTTCTTC
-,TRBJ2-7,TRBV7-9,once,CASSLGPTQGPTHF,TGTGCCAGCAGCTTAGGCCCAACACAGGGACCTACCCACTTC
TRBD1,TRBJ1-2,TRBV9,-,CASSPGQGGHYGYTF,TGTGCCAGCAGCCCCGGACAGGGTGGGCACTATGGCTACACCTTC
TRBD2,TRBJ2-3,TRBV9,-,CASSVQVGGRLADTQYF,TGTGCCAGCAGCGTACAGGTGGGCGGGAGGCTGGCAGATACGCAGTATTTT
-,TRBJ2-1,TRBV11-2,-,CASSLGRDNEQFF,TGTGCCAGCAGCTTAGGCAGGGACAATGAGCAGTTCTTC